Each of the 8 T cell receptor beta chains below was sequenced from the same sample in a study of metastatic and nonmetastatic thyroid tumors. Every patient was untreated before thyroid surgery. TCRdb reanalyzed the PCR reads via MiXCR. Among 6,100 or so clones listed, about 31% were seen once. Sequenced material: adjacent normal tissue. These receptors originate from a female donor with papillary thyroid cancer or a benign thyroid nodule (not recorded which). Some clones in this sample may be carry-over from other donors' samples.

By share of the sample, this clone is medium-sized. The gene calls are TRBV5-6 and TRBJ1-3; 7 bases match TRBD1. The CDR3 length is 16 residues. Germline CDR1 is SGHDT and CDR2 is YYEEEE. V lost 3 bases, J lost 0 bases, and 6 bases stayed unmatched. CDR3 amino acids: CASSYRGRNSGNTIYF. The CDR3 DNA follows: TGTGCCAGCAGCTACAGGGGCCGGAACTCTGGAAACACCATATATTTT.

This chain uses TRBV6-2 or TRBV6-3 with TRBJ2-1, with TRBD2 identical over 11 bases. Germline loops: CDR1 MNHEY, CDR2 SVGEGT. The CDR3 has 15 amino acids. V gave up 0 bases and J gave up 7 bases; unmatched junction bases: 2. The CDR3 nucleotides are TGTGCCAGCAGTTACTCGACTAGCGGGATTAATGAGCAGTTCTTC. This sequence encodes CASSYSTSGINEQFF.

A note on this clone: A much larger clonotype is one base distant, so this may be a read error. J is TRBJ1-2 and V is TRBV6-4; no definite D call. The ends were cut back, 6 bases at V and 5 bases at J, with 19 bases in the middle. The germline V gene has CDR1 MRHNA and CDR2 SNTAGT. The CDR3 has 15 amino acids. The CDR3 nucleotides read TGTGCCAGCAGAGACCATGGGCAGCGCGGATATGGCTACACCTTC. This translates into CASRDHGQRGYGYTF.

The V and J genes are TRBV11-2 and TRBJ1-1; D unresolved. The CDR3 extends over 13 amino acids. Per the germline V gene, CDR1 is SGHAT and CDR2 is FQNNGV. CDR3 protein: CGWCLWGNTEAFF. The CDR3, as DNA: TGTGGGTGGTGCTTATGGGGGAACACTGAAGCTTTCTTT.

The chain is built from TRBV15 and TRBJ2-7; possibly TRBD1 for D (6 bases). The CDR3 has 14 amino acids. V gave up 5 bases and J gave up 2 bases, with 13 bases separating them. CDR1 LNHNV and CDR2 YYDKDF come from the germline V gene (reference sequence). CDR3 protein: CATSLAGTTYEQYF. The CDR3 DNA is TGTGCCACCAGCTTAGCCGGGACAACCTACGAGCAGTACTTC.

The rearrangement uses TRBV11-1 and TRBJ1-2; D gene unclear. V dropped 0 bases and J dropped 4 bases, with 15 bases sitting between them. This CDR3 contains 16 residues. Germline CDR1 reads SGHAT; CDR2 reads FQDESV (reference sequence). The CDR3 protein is CASSLALSPGGYGYTF. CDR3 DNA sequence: TGTGCCAGCAGCTTAGCGCTTTCACCCGGAGGCTATGGCTACACCTTC.

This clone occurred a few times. CDR3 bases: TGTGCCAGCAGTTTGTGGTCGCCCGGGACAGGGGACACCGGGGAGCTGTTTTTT. Translation: CASSLWSPGTGDTGELFF. The genes are TRBV27 and TRBJ2-2, with TRBD1 matching over 10 bases. The CDR3 extends over 18 amino acids. J lost 3 bases, V lost 3 bases, and 10 bases had no gene match. Per germline, CDR1 MNHEY and CDR2 SMNVEV (reference sequence).

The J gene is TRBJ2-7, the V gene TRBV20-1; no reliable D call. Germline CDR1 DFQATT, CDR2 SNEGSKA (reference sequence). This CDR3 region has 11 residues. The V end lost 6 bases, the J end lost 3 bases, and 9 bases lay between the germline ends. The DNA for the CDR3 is TGCAGTGCCCCCAGCCACTACGAGCAGTACTTC. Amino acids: CSAPSHYEQYF.